These 12 T cell receptor beta chains came from one sample sequenced in a study of monozygotic twins with inflammatory bowel disease. TCRdb re-called the 5' RACE reads; every CDR3 protein appears as one record, without DNA. Recorded here are 330,000 or so distinct CDR3 sequences; the top ten clones represent 2%. The specimen was blood. The receptors come from a human donor with ulcerative colitis or Crohn's disease, or a healthy co-twin of an affected twin (not recorded which).

The chain joins TRBV9 to TRBJ2-2. The CDR3 contains 13 residues. Germline loops: CDR1 SGDLS, CDR2 YYNGEE. CDR3: CASSGSPTGELFF.

The chain uses TRBV9 and TRBJ2-7; the D call of TRBD2 rests on TCRdb alone, since no DNA is present to check it. Germline CDR1 is SGDLS and CDR2 is YYNGEE. The CDR3 totals 16 residues. CDR3 amino acids: CASSVEARSGWHEQYF.

The chain joins TRBV12-3 or TRBV12-4 to TRBJ2-5; TCRdb reports TRBD1, a call that lacks DNA to check it against. The length of the CDR3 is 14 residues. The CDR3 loop reads CAIQAGTDQETQYF.

This sequence joins TRBV10-3 and TRBJ1-2. Germline V lookup: CDR1 ENHRY, CDR2 SYGVKD. The CDR3 is 12 amino acids. The CDR3 here is CAIKLEFAGYTF.

This chain connects TRBV4-3 to TRBJ1-5; TCRdb's D call, TRBD1, is unchecked because there is no DNA. Germline lookup yields CDR1 LGHNA and CDR2 YSLEER. The CDR3 runs to 15 residues. Here the CDR3 reads CASSQGGQGYQPQHF.

This chain uses TRBV20-1 with TRBJ2-1; lacking DNA, the TRBD2 call made by TCRdb goes unchecked. CDR3 length: 15 amino acids. In germline, CDR1 is DFQATT, CDR2 SNEGSKA (reference sequence). CDR3 amino acids: CSARGLAGGLHEQFF.

The V and J genes are TRBV18 and TRBJ2-1; the D gene TCRdb calls, TRBD1, cannot be checked with no DNA. In germline, CDR1 is KGHSH, CDR2 LQKENI. The CDR3 extends over 12 amino acids. The CDR3 sequence: CASSENLLGAFF. The whole variable domain, filled in from reference TRBV18 and TRBJ2-1, reads NAGVMQNPRHLVRRRGQEARLRCSPMKGHSHVYWYRQLPEEGLKFMVYLQKENIIDESGMPKERFSAEFPKEGPSILRIQQVVRGDSAAYFCASSENLLGAFFGPGTRLTVL.

The V and J genes are TRBV5-4 and TRBJ1-2; TCRdb outputs TRBD1, but without DNA this stays unchecked. There are 17 residues in the CDR3. Per the germline V gene, CDR1 is SGHNT and CDR2 is YYREEE (reference sequence). The CDR3 region is CASSLALAHRENYGYTF.

The chain links TRBV7-2 to TRBJ1-2; without DNA, the TCRdb call of TRBD1 cannot be checked. The germline gives CDR1 SGHTA, CDR2 FQGNSA. This CDR3 has 12 amino acids. CDR3 loop: CARSLGGGGYTF.

This chain links TRBV20-1 with TRBJ1-1; TCRdb names TRBD1, which stays unverified in the absence of DNA. The CDR3 is 12 residues long. Germline-derived CDR1 and CDR2 are DFQATT and SNEGSKA (reference sequence). The CDR3 sequence is CSASGGGTEAFF.

CDR3 residues: CSASDGRNEQYF. J is TRBJ2-7 and V is TRBV20-1; TCRdb returns TRBD2, unconfirmable since there is no DNA. Germline V lookup: CDR1 DFQATT, CDR2 SNEGSKA (reference sequence). The CDR3 loop spans 12 amino acids.

CDR3 protein: CASSDNTGLTGELFF. The chain couples TRBV6-1 to TRBJ2-2; TCRdb proposes TRBD1, but this gene call is untestable without DNA. This CDR3 is built from 15 residues. Germline V gene sequence: CDR1 MNHNS, CDR2 SASEGT.